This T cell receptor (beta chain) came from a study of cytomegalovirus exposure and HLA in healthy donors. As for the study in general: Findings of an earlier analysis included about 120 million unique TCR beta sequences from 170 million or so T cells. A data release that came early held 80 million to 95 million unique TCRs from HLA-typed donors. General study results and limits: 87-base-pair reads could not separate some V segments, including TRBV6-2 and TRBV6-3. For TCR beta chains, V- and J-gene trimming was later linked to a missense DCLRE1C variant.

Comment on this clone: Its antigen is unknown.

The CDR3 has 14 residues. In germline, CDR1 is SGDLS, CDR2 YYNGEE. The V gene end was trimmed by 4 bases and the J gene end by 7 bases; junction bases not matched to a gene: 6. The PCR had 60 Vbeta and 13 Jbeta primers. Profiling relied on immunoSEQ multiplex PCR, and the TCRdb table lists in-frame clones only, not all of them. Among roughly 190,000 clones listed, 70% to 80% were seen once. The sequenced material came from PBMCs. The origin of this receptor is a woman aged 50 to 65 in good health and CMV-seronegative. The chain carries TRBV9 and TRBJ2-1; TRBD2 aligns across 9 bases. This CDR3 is CASSISGRWNEQFF. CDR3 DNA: TGTGCCAGCAGCATTAGCGGGAGATGGAATGAGCAGTTCTTC. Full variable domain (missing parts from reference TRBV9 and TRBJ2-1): DSGVTQTPKHLITATGQRVTLRCSPRSGDLSVYWYQQSLDQGLQFLIQYYNGEERAKGNILERFSAQQFPDLHSELNLSSLELGDSALYFCASSISGRWNEQFFGPGTRLTVL.